The source of this T cell receptor beta chain is a study of blood T cell repertoires in COVID-19. On the study more broadly: The origin of the acute and convalescent COVID-19 samples was the United States, Italy and Spain. Sample material is recorded as cDNA or gDNA derived from T cells, B-cell-depleted T cells, or PBMCs.

Germline V CDR1 and CDR2: MGHRA, YSYEKL. The CDR3 consists of 16 residues. The V and J ends lost 1 base and 11 bases, in that order; junction bases with no gene match: 12. The repertoire was sequenced with immunoSEQ multiplex PCR; TCRdb's copy has only in-frame clones and lacks some. The profile shows about 220,000 clones, nearly 90% of them singletons. Allocation to cohorts depended on clinical history reported by the participants. The chain is built from TRBV4-1 and TRBJ1-4; 8 bases align to TRBD1. Material for sequencing was PBMCs or T cells enriched from blood (not recorded which). This clonotype was obtained from a man aged 25-40 years who had been exposed to COVID-19. As DNA, the CDR3 is TGCGCCAGCAGCCAAGTGGGAACCGGGACAGGACGGAAACTGTTTTTT. Residues: CASSQVGTGTGRKLFF.